One sample yielded the 32 T cell receptor beta chains listed below, sequenced in a study of cytomegalovirus exposure and HLA in healthy donors. PCR primers comprised 60 Vbeta and 13 Jbeta primers. Assay used: immunoSEQ multiplex PCR; TCRdb lists only in-frame clones, some missing. The sample holds about 65,000 clones, 80% seen once. The specimen was PBMCs. Receptors were obtained from a woman aged 30 to 39 in good health and CMV-seronegative.

The genes are TRBV27 and TRBJ2-7; possibly TRBD1 for D (5 bases). This CDR3 is 13 amino acids long. V lost 0 bases, J lost 6 bases, and 9 bases lay in between. Germline CDR1 reads MNHEY; CDR2 reads SMNVEV (reference sequence). The CDR3 loop reads CASSLSSGFEQYF. The CDR3 nucleotides are TGTGCCAGCAGTTTATCGTCAGGGTTCGAGCAGTACTTC.

The rearrangement uses TRBV6-5 and TRBJ2-2; D unresolved. Germline-derived CDR1 and CDR2 are MNHEY and SVGAGI. This CDR3 contains 13 residues. V gave up 5 bases and J gave up 5 bases, with 9 bases separating them. The CDR3 protein is CASSRVGTGELFF. Here the CDR3 DNA reads TGTGCCAGCAGTCGGGTCGGGACCGGGGAGCTGTTTTTT.

This rearrangement joins TRBV10-3 to TRBJ1-2, with TRBD1 as a possible D gene (5 bases). The CDR3 extends over 14 amino acids. The V end lost 3 bases, the J end lost 0 bases, and 8 bases lay between the germline ends. The germline V gene has CDR1 ENHRY and CDR2 SYGVKD. CDR3 coding DNA: TGTGCCATCAGTGATGGGGGGTCTAACTATGGCTACACCTTC. It yields the protein CAISDGGSNYGYTF.

This clone has a single count. The chain combines TRBV19 with TRBJ1-5; 7 positions agree with TRBD1. V shed 5 bases and J 8 bases; nucleotides not matched to a gene: 6. CDR3 length: 13 amino acids. In germline, CDR1 is LNHDA, CDR2 SQIVND (reference sequence). CDR3 residues: CASSRDRGEPQHF. In nucleotides, the CDR3 is TGTGCCAGTAGTCGGGACAGAGGGGAGCCCCAGCATTTT.

This chain links TRBV28 with TRBJ2-1; 7 bases match TRBD1. V lost 6 bases to trimming and J lost 0 bases; unmatched junction nucleotides: 5. There are 15 residues in the CDR3. Germline assignment: CDR1 MDHEN and CDR2 SYDVKM. The CDR3 DNA follows: TGTGCCAGCAGCCCGACAGGGCCCTCCTACAATGAGCAGTTCTTC. Its translation is CASSPTGPSYNEQFF.

The chain couples TRBV7-9 to TRBJ1-1; TRBD1 aligns across 9 bases. V lost 1 base, J lost 6 bases, and 3 bases stayed unmatched. Germline loops: CDR1 SEHNR, CDR2 FQNEAQ (reference sequence). This CDR3 spans 14 amino acids. CDR3 bases: TGTGCCAGCAGCTTAGGGACAGGGGTTCCTGAAGCTTTCTTT. Protein: CASSLGTGVPEAFF.

The chain recombines TRBV25-1 with TRBJ2-3; 7 nucleotides match TRBD1. CDR3 size: 13 residues. Trimming at V came to 5 bases and at J to 9 bases, leaving 8 bases not matched to a gene. The germline V gene encodes CDR1 MGHDK and CDR2 SYGVNS. CDR3 nucleotide sequence: TGTGCCAGCAGTCCGACCACAGGGGCAACGCAGTATTTT. It yields the protein CASSPTTGATQYF.

The V and J genes are TRBV5-1 and TRBJ2-5; 7 bases fit TRBD1. CDR1 is SGHRS and CDR2 is YFSETQ in the germline V gene. V dropped 4 bases and J dropped 3; count of bases not matched to a gene: 9. This CDR3 is 15 amino acids long. As DNA, the CDR3 is TGCGCCAGCAGCAAGCTTACAGGGGTCGAAGAGACCCAGTACTTC. This translates into CASSKLTGVEETQYF.

The CDR3 coding sequence is TGCGCCAGCAGCCCGGGACAGGGTATCAATGAGCAGTTCTTC. The encoded protein is CASSPGQGINEQFF. The gene calls are TRBV5-1 and TRBJ2-1, with TRBD1 identical over 9 bases. CDR3 length equals 14 residues. The germline CDR1 and CDR2 sequences are SGHRS and YFSETQ. The junction had 5 bases not matched to a gene; V was cut back by 4 bases and J by 6 bases.

The chain combines TRBV4-1 with TRBJ2-5, with D possibly TRBD1 on 6 matching bases. CDR1 MGHRA and CDR2 YSYEKL come from the germline V gene. V was pared by 0 bases and J by 5 bases, with 13 bases between. This CDR3 comprises 15 residues. This CDR3 reads CASSQESYRVETQYF. The CDR3 DNA follows: TGCGCCAGCAGCCAAGAATCCTACAGGGTGGAGACCCAGTACTTC.

This clone has more than one count but fewer than ten. V and J are TRBV25-1 and TRBJ2-5; perhaps TRBD1 as D (6 bases). Looked up from germline, CDR1 is MGHDK and CDR2 is SYGVNS. The CDR3 is 14 residues long. V was clipped by 1 base and J by 4 bases, with 10 bases between them. In nucleotides, the CDR3 is TGTGCCAGCAGTGAATTCAGGGGTATAGAGACCCAGTACTTC. This translates into CASSEFRGIETQYF.

The gene calls are TRBV11-2 and TRBJ1-2; TRBD1 matches 8 bases. The V gene's germline CDR1 is SGHAT and CDR2 FQNNGV. This CDR3 region has 13 residues. The V segment lost 10 bases and the J segment 9 bases; nucleotides outside the gene matches: 13. The CDR3 reads CAITRDRTLSYTF. CDR3 DNA: TGTGCCATCACTAGGGACAGGACATTAAGCTACACCTTC.

This chain links TRBV30 with TRBJ1-2; D not resolved. V was shortened by 2 bases and J by 10 bases, with 11 bases between the two germline ends. The CDR3 sequence is 11 residues long. From germline, CDR1 is GTSNPN and CDR2 SVGIG (reference sequence). The DNA for the CDR3 is TGTGCCTGGAGTCCTCCGGGTGACTACACCTTC. It is translated as CAWSPPGDYTF.

The gene calls are TRBV30 and TRBJ2-2; D may be TRBD2 (5 bases). The length of the CDR3 is 16 residues. Germline V CDR1 and CDR2: GTSNPN, SVGIG (reference sequence). With 0 bases removed from V and 5 bases from J, the gap between germline ends came to 16 bases. Here the CDR3 DNA reads TGTGCCTGGAGTGTACGGGGAAGAACGAGAACCGGGGAGCTGTTTTTT. Amino acids: CAWSVRGRTRTGELFF. The entire variable domain, with the rest obtained from reference TRBV30 and TRBJ2-2, is as follows: SQTIHQWPATLVQPVGSPLSLECTVEGTSNPNLYWYRQAAGRGLQLLFYSVGIGQISSEVPQNLSASRPQDRQFILSSKKLLLSDSGFYLCAWSVRGRTRTGELFFGEGSRLTVL.

This chain connects TRBV7-9 to TRBJ2-3; D remains ambiguous. Germline assignment: CDR1 SEHNR and CDR2 FQNEAQ (reference sequence). This CDR3 region has 16 residues. Between the trimmed V and J ends, which lost 5 bases and 2 bases, there was a span of 17 bases. The CDR3 sequence: CASSPSLLGVTDTQYF. The CDR3, as DNA: TGTGCCAGCAGCCCAAGCCTCCTAGGAGTCACAGATACGCAGTATTTT.

The chain employs TRBV30 and TRBJ1-3; D call uncertain. Germline V gives CDR1 GTSNPN, CDR2 SVGIG (reference sequence). Trimming stripped 3 bases from V and 4 bases from J, with 7 bases between. CDR3 length: 12 amino acids. The CDR3 reads CAWRNSGNTIYF. CDR3 bases: TGTGCCTGGAGAAATAGCGGAAACACCATATATTTT.

The V gene is TRBV13, the J gene TRBJ2-7; 14 bases line up with TRBD2. V lost 4 bases and J lost 3; bases outside the gene matches: 8. Germline loops: CDR1 PRHDT, CDR2 FYEKMQ (reference sequence). CDR3 length equals 17 residues. CDR3 sequence: CASSSGLAGVPYYEQYF. CDR3 in DNA: TGTGCCAGCAGCTCGGGACTAGCGGGAGTCCCCTACTACGAGCAGTACTTC.

CDR3 DNA sequence: TGCGCCAGCAGTGATCCCCGACAGTCGAACCAGCCCCAGCATTTT. This translates into CASSDPRQSNQPQHF. The chain uses TRBV10-2 and TRBJ1-5; tentatively, D is TRBD1 (5 bases). Trimming took 3 bases from V and 7 from J, leaving 16 bases between them. The CDR3 loop spans 15 amino acids. Germline V gene data show CDR1 as WSHSY and CDR2 as SAAADI.

This clone was seen a single time. V and J are TRBV25-1 and TRBJ1-2, with D unclear. Trimming stripped 0 bases from V and 6 bases from J, with 11 bases between. The CDR3 length is 14 residues. Germline CDR1 reads MGHDK; CDR2 reads SYGVNS. The CDR3 is CASSEYFEGDGYTF. As DNA, the CDR3 is TGTGCCAGCAGTGAATATTTCGAAGGAGATGGCTACACCTTC.

The chain combines TRBV30 with TRBJ2-3; 10 bases align to TRBD2. J gave up 3 bases and V 2 bases, and 5 bases lay outside the gene matches. From germline, CDR1 is GTSNPN and CDR2 SVGIG (reference sequence). The CDR3 totals 15 residues. CDR3 sequence (DNA): TGTGCCTGGAGTAGCGGGAGGGGGCCTACAGATACGCAGTATTTT. Translating gives CAWSSGRGPTDTQYF.

The V and J genes are TRBV2 and TRBJ1-2, with D unresolved. The germline V gene has CDR1 SNHLY and CDR2 FYNNEI. Trimming left V 7 bases short and J 12 bases short, with 12 bases between. The CDR3 has 10 residues. In DNA form, the CDR3 reads TGTGCCAGCACCCACATTTCTGACACCTTC. Protein sequence: CASTHISDTF.

V and J are TRBV11-2 and TRBJ1-1, with TRBD1 as a possible D gene (5 bases). The CDR3 loop spans 13 amino acids. V was cut by 2 bases and J by 10 bases, with 14 bases left in between. Germline V gene sequence: CDR1 SGHAT, CDR2 FQNNGV. This CDR3 is CASSLSGARTAFF. The CDR3 nucleotides read TGTGCCAGCAGCTTATCTGGGGCAAGGACAGCTTTCTTT.

CDR3 in amino acids: CASSSRLPGDIQYF. For the CDR3, the DNA is TGTGCCAGCAGCTCTAGACTCCCCGGGGACATTCAGTACTTC. The chain employs TRBV7-6 and TRBJ2-4; D may be TRBD2 (5 bases). The V gene lost 4 bases and the J gene lost 8 bases, with 15 bases spanning the gap. Germline values: CDR1 SGHVS, CDR2 FNYEAQ. CDR3 length equals 14 residues. The full variable domain, its missing parts supplied by reference TRBV7-6 and TRBJ2-4, is GAGVSQSPRYKVTKRGQDVALRCDPISGHVSLYWYRQALGQGPEFLTYFNYEAQQDKSGLPNDRFSAERPEGSISTLTIQRTEQRDSAMYRCASSSRLPGDIQYFGAGTRLSVL.

The genes are TRBV29-1 and TRBJ2-7; possible D gene TRBD1, 6 bases. Germline assignment: CDR1 SQVTM and CDR2 ANQGSEA. The ends were cut back, 5 bases at V and 6 bases at J, with 17 bases in the middle. CDR3 length: 13 residues. CDR3 region: CSVYTGRNREQYF. The CDR3 DNA sequence: TGCAGCGTTTACACAGGGCGTAACCGCGAGCAGTACTTC.

V and J are TRBV9 and TRBJ2-7, with TRBD2 as a possible D gene (5 bases). Trimming removed 4 bases at V and 3 bases at J, with 17 bases between. Per germline, CDR1 SGDLS and CDR2 YYNGEE. The CDR3 sequence is 15 residues long. The DNA of the CDR3 is TGTGCCAGCAGCCCCCAGGAGCGGCAGATCTACGAGCAGTACTTC. Protein product: CASSPQERQIYEQYF.

This chain links TRBV7-3 with TRBJ1-2, with TRBD1 matching 12 bases. J gave up 10 bases and V 2 bases, and 2 bases lay outside the gene matches. This CDR3 contains 13 residues. Germline CDR1 is SGHTA and CDR2 is FQGTGA. CDR3 protein: CASSLGGQGAYTF. CDR3 in DNA: TGTGCCAGCAGCTTAGGGGGACAGGGGGCCTACACCTTC.

The J gene is TRBJ2-1, the V gene TRBV15, with TRBD2 as a possible D gene (6 bases). Trimming pared 1 base from V and 4 bases from J, leaving 8 bases between. Germline values: CDR1 LNHNV, CDR2 YYDKDF (reference sequence). The length of the CDR3 is 14 residues. Here the CDR3 DNA reads TGTGCCACCAGCAGAGGAGGACTATACAATGAGCAGTTCTTC. Protein: CATSRGGLYNEQFF.

This chain connects TRBV4-1 to TRBJ2-2; the D gene is possibly TRBD2 (6 bases). V was cut by 4 bases and J by 0 bases, with 12 bases left in between. CDR3 length: 16 residues. The germline CDR1 and CDR2 sequences are MGHRA and YSYEKL. DNA of the CDR3: TGCGCCAGCAGCCTTCGGGACTTCGCGAACACCGGGGAGCTGTTTTTT. This codes for CASSLRDFANTGELFF.

This sequence joins TRBV10-3 and TRBJ2-7; 7 nucleotides match TRBD1. This CDR3 has 13 amino acids. Trimming at V came to 3 bases and at J to 7 bases, leaving 6 bases not matched to a gene. Germline V gene data show CDR1 as ENHRY and CDR2 as SYGVKD. Here the CDR3 DNA reads TGTGCCATCAGTGAACAACAGGGGTGGGAGCAGTACTTC. Residues: CAISEQQGWEQYF.

The chain joins TRBV7-6 to TRBJ2-7; perhaps TRBD1 as D (6 bases). Germline lookup yields CDR1 SGHVS and CDR2 FNYEAQ. V was trimmed by 5 bases and J by 1 base, leaving 9 bases between them. The CDR3 consists of 13 residues. CDR3 amino acids: CASSVGQSYEQYF. The CDR3 nucleotides read TGTGCCAGCAGCGTCGGACAGTCCTACGAGCAGTACTTC.

This clone came up a few times. The junction shows a germline mismatch at one end, possibly a read error. The V and J genes are TRBV20-1 and TRBJ2-7, with 7 nucleotides matching TRBD2. The germline CDR1 and CDR2 sequences are DFQATT and SNEGSKA (reference sequence). The CDR3 covers 8 residues. The CDR3 DNA reads TGCAGTGCTAGTCCGGGGGGTTTC. Translating it yields CSASPGGF.

This clone occurred once. The genes are TRBV19 and TRBJ1-1, with D possibly matching TRBD1 (5 bases). V was clipped by 4 bases and J by 8 bases, with 8 bases between them. The CDR3 sequence is 11 residues long. In germline, CDR1 is LNHDA, CDR2 SQIVND (reference sequence). CDR3 in amino acids: CASSTRAEAFF. The CDR3 DNA is TGTGCCAGTAGTACCAGGGCGGAAGCTTTCTTT.